One and the same sample provided the 26 T cell receptor beta chains below, sequenced in a study of blood T cells in healthy people across ages. A J-beta primer mix and a sample-barcoded 5' primer were used in a second PCR of about 7 to 12 cycles. TCRdb passed the 5' RACE reads through MiXCR, listing each CDR3 protein once. The table lists roughly 2 million distinct CDR3 sequences, 49% of them singletons. Sequencing input: blood. These receptors were collected from a woman aged 40 to 50 in good health.

This clonotype was found a few times. V usage is TRBV5-6 and J usage is TRBJ1-4; 7 bases fit TRBD1. The trim removed 0 bases at V and 0 bases at J, leaving 5 bases unmatched. The CDR3 length is 17 residues. CDR1 is SGHDT, CDR2 YYEEEE, per germline. CDR3 bases: TGTGCCAGCAGCTTGGAGACAGGGCCATCAACTAATGAAAAACTGTTTTTT. Amino acids: CASSLETGPSTNEKLFF.

The CDR3 is CSSADGSFYNEQFF. The CDR3 region has the DNA TGCAGTTCCGCGGACGGGTCGTTCTACAATGAGCAGTTCTTC. This chain uses TRBV20-1 with TRBJ2-1; D unresolved. CDR3 size: 14 residues. Trimming stripped 8 bases from V and 3 bases from J, with 17 bases between. The germline gives CDR1 DFQATT, CDR2 SNEGSKA (reference sequence).

V usage is TRBV9 and J usage is TRBJ2-2; D is perhaps TRBD1 (5 bases). V was shortened by 3 bases and J by 1 base, with 7 bases between the two germline ends. This CDR3 contains 14 residues. Germline lookup yields CDR1 SGDLS and CDR2 YYNGEE. CDR3 in DNA: TGTGCCAGCAGCGACGGACAGAACACCGGGGAGCTGTTTTTT. This gives the protein CASSDGQNTGELFF. The full variable domain, its missing parts supplied by reference TRBV9 and TRBJ2-2, is DSGVTQTPKHLITATGQRVTLRCSPRSGDLSVYWYQQSLDQGLQFLIQYYNGEERAKGNILERFSAQQFPDLHSELNLSSLELGDSALYFCASSDGQNTGELFFGEGSRLTVL.

This chain links TRBV11-2 with TRBJ2-3, with D maybe TRBD1 (7 bases). V was trimmed by 0 bases and J by 1 base, leaving 11 bases between them. The CDR3 runs 16 residues. Per germline, CDR1 SGHAT and CDR2 FQNNGV. The CDR3, as DNA: TGTGCCAGCAGCTTAGAAGACAGGGAGGGCACAGATACGCAGTATTTT. Protein: CASSLEDREGTDTQYF. Full variable domain (rest looked up from reference TRBV11-2 and TRBJ2-3): EAGVAQSPRYKIIEKRQSVAFWCNPISGHATLYWYQQILGQGPKLLIQFQNNGVVDDSQLPKDRFSAERLKGVDSTLKIQPAKLEDSAVYLCASSLEDREGTDTQYFGPGTRLTVL.

V usage is TRBV4-2 and J usage is TRBJ2-7; D is possibly TRBD1 or TRBD2 (5 bases each). V shed 0 bases and J shed 0 bases, with 12 bases lying between them. This CDR3 comprises 16 residues. The germline gives CDR1 LGHNA, CDR2 YNFKEQ. The CDR3 region is CASSQDRDGYSYEQYF. For the CDR3, the DNA is TGTGCCAGCAGCCAAGATAGGGACGGTTACTCCTACGAGCAGTACTTC.

This clonotype came up many times. The chain recombines TRBV6-5 with TRBJ2-7, with 11 bases aligning to TRBD1. The CDR3 contains 15 residues. Losses at the gene ends were 5 bases for V and 2 bases for J; bases not matched to a gene: 5. Germline CDR1 is MNHEY and CDR2 is SVGAGI. CDR3 residues: CASSNRDRGTYEQYF. The DNA of the CDR3 is TGTGCCAGCAGTAACCGGGACAGGGGGACCTACGAGCAGTACTTC.

This clonotype was recorded only once. The junction differs from germline at one of its ends, possibly a read error. The chain has TRBV28 and TRBJ1-2; D is unresolved. The CDR3 length is 12 residues. CDR1 MDHEN and CDR2 SYDVKM come from the germline V gene. The CDR3 DNA reads as TGTGTCAGCACCGGTGATACCTATGGCTACACCTTC. Protein product: CVSTGDTYGYTF.

The gene calls are TRBV24-1 and TRBJ2-4; D may be TRBD1 or TRBD2 (5 bases each). Trimming took off 2 bases at V and 1 base at J, with 14 bases between the two ends. This CDR3 comprises 17 residues. Germline CDR1 reads KGHDR; CDR2 reads SFDVKD. CDR3 in DNA: TGTGCCACCAGTGATTCCAAGGGGAGCGTGGCCAAAAACATTCAGTACTTC. Protein sequence: CATSDSKGSVAKNIQYF.

The chain couples TRBV29-1 to TRBJ2-2, with 7 positions matching TRBD1. The V segment lost 4 bases and the J segment 3 bases; nucleotides outside the gene matches: 5. The germline V gene has CDR1 SQVTM and CDR2 ANQGSEA. This CDR3 is built from 14 residues. The CDR3 sequence is CSVGGQYDTGELFF. Written as DNA, the CDR3 is TGCAGCGTTGGGGGACAGTACGACACCGGGGAGCTGTTTTTT.

This clonotype was found a few times. The CDR3 nucleotides are TGTGCCAGCAGTTACCCGGGGATAGCGGGGATAACAGATACGCAGTATTTT. It specifies CASSYPGIAGITDTQYF. This chain connects TRBV6-6 to TRBJ2-3; 8 nucleotides align to TRBD2. V shed 2 bases, J shed 3 bases, and the junction held 10 bases outside the gene matches. CDR1 MNHNY and CDR2 SVGAGI come from the germline V gene (reference sequence). The CDR3 runs 17 residues.

The genes are TRBV6-2 or TRBV6-3 and TRBJ1-6, with TRBD1 matching over 7 bases. The junction had 5 bases not matched to a gene; V was cut back by 9 bases and J by 0 bases. CDR3 size: 15 residues. In germline, CDR1 is MNHEY, CDR2 SVGEGT. CDR3 region: CASARDSSYNSPLHF. Written as DNA, the CDR3 is TGTGCCAGTGCGCGGGACAGCTCCTATAATTCACCCCTCCACTTT.

The J gene is TRBJ2-6, the V gene TRBV5-4; TRBD2 aligns across 13 bases. The CDR3 runs 21 residues. CDR1 SGHNT and CDR2 YYREEE come from the germline V gene (reference sequence). V lost 0 bases, J lost 0 bases, and 9 bases stayed unmatched. The CDR3, as DNA: TGTGCCAGCAGCTTGGGTGGACTAGCGGGGGCCCGAATCTCTGGGGCCAACGTCCTGACTTTC. Residues: CASSLGGLAGARISGANVLTF.

This clonotype was detected a few times. The chain has TRBV29-1 and TRBJ2-3; TRBD2 agrees at 9 bases. The J segment lost 2 bases and the V segment lost 4 bases, leaving 16 bases of the junction unmatched. This CDR3 comprises 18 residues. Germline V gives CDR1 SQVTM, CDR2 ANQGSEA. The CDR3 DNA is TGCAGCGTTGGCGGGGTTGGGGGCGGACTAGCGATCACAGATACGCAGTATTTT. It codes for CSVGGVGGGLAITDTQYF.

J is TRBJ2-7 and V is TRBV7-8; 8 positions match TRBD1. The CDR3 spans 17 residues. Germline CDR1 is SGHVS and CDR2 is FQNEAQ. Trimming at V came to 5 bases and at J to 0 bases, leaving 12 bases not matched to a gene. The CDR3 DNA follows: TGTGCCAGCAGCCAAGCAAGAGGGACAGGACGCTCCTACGAGCAGTACTTC. As protein: CASSQARGTGRSYEQYF.

The genes are TRBV20-1 and TRBJ1-1; TRBD1 might be the D (6 bases). This CDR3 has 15 residues. CDR1 and CDR2 (germline): DFQATT, SNEGSKA (reference sequence). Trimming stripped 8 bases from V and 1 base from J, with 20 bases between. CDR3 nucleotide sequence: TGCAGTACTCCCACAGGGTCCTCAGGGAACACTGAAGCTTTCTTT. It specifies CSTPTGSSGNTEAFF.

As concerns this clonotype: The junction differs from germline at one of its ends, possibly a read error. In nucleotides, the CDR3 is TGTGCCAGCAGCTTGGCGGGCACTGGAGCTTTCTTT. It codes for CASSLAGTGAFF. V gene TRBV5-5 combines with J gene TRBJ1-1; D is ambiguous. Per the germline V gene, CDR1 is SGHKS and CDR2 is YYEKEE (reference sequence). The CDR3 length is 12 residues.

A few counts support this clonotype. The chain couples TRBV15 to TRBJ1-6; 7 nucleotides line up with TRBD1. The germline V gene has CDR1 LNHNV and CDR2 YYDKDF (reference sequence). With V trimmed by 1 base and J by 10 bases, 4 bases remained unmatched. The CDR3 runs to 14 residues. In nucleotides, the CDR3 is TGTGCCACCAGCAGAGCCACAGGGGAATCACCCCTCCACTTT. Translated, it gives CATSRATGESPLHF.

V gene TRBV12-3 or TRBV12-4 combines with J gene TRBJ1-2; D is ambiguous. V shed 0 bases and J shed 8 bases, with 7 bases lying between them. This CDR3 has 12 amino acids. CDR3 sequence: CASSLADGGYTF. CDR3 DNA: TGTGCCAGCAGTTTAGCAGATGGCGGCTACACCTTC.

The table lists this clonotype with a few counts. The rearrangement uses TRBV7-2 and TRBJ2-3; D is unresolved. The CDR3 length is 14 residues. Germline V gene sequence: CDR1 SGHTA, CDR2 FQGNSA. V dropped 5 bases and J dropped 0 bases, with 9 bases sitting between them. The CDR3 coding sequence is TGTGCCAGCAGCGTAAGGCTGAGCACAGATACGCAGTATTTT. This translates into CASSVRLSTDTQYF.

V usage is TRBV2 and J usage is TRBJ2-5, with TRBD1 matching 7 bases. V lost 6 bases and J lost 6; bases outside the gene matches: 7. CDR3 length: 13 amino acids. Germline V gives CDR1 SNHLY, CDR2 FYNNEI. The CDR3 reads CASSDDRVKTQYF. The CDR3 DNA reads as TGTGCCAGCAGCGATGACAGGGTAAAGACCCAGTACTTC.

This rearrangement joins TRBV4-2 to TRBJ2-1, with 14 bases lining up with TRBD2. The germline V gene encodes CDR1 LGHNA and CDR2 YNFKEQ. The junction had 7 bases not matched to a gene; V was cut back by 5 bases and J by 7 bases. The CDR3 has 16 residues. The CDR3 here is CASSVTTSGGGNEQFF. The DNA of the CDR3 is TGTGCCAGCAGCGTGACGACTAGCGGGGGGGGTAATGAGCAGTTCTTC.

CDR3 protein: CASSPSQGGETQYF. The CDR3 DNA is TGTGCCAGCAGTCCCAGCCAGGGAGGAGAGACCCAGTACTTC. The chain links TRBV12-3 or TRBV12-4 to TRBJ2-5; the D gene is possibly TRBD2 (6 bases). The CDR3 covers 14 residues. The V gene lost 5 bases and the J gene lost 4 bases, with 14 bases spanning the gap.

As to this clonotype: This likely traces to a read error, being one base from a far larger clone. The CDR3 end shows no conserved phenylalanine or tryptophan, and so a read error is likely. This chain links TRBV20-1 with TRBJ2-3; D ambiguous. The CDR3 is made up of 10 amino acids. The V end was cut by 3 bases, the J end by 2 bases, with 0 bases between. The V gene's germline CDR1 is DFQATT and CDR2 SNEGSKA (reference sequence). The CDR3 protein is CSASTDTQYV. CDR3 sequence (DNA): TGCAGTGCTAGCACAGATACGCAGTATGTT.

This clonotype appeared once. J is TRBJ1-1 and V is TRBV5-1, with unresolved D. The length of the CDR3 is 14 residues. Trimming shortened V by 0 bases and J by 0 bases, and 6 bases separated the two germline ends. Germline lookup yields CDR1 SGHRS and CDR2 YFSETQ. The CDR3 DNA sequence: TGCGCCAGCAGCTTGGCGCATGTGAACACTGAAGCTTTCTTT. Its translation: CASSLAHVNTEAFF.

The chain is built from TRBV29-1 and TRBJ2-5; D unclear. This CDR3 has 13 residues. Trimming cost V 6 bases and J 5 bases, with 16 bases left between them. Germline CDR1 reads SQVTM; CDR2 reads ANQGSEA. The CDR3 sequence: CSVLAARIETQYF. The CDR3 DNA sequence: TGCAGCGTACTGGCAGCGAGAATTGAGACCCAGTACTTC.

The chain recombines TRBV12-3 or TRBV12-4 with TRBJ2-5, with TRBD1 as a possible D gene (6 bases). V was clipped by 3 bases and J by 1 base, with 12 bases between them. This CDR3 comprises 15 residues. CDR3 amino acids: CASSFEDRLQETQYF. The CDR3 DNA sequence: TGTGCCAGCAGTTTTGAGGACAGACTCCAAGAGACCCAGTACTTC.